This TCR beta chain is from a study of blood T cell repertoires in COVID-19. About the study: Researchers got acute and convalescent COVID-19 samples from the United States, Italy and Spain. T cells, B-cell-depleted T cells, or PBMCs supplied cDNA or gDNA.

As originally analysed: Amplification from reference gene primers served as the basis for estimated nucleated cell counts. Using immunoSEQ multiplex PCR, the repertoire was profiled, and TCRdb retains in-frame clones only, with some absent. V and J calls and clone size come straight from that table; D and trimming were deduced from the DNA. The table has 250,000 or so clones, 83% seen once. CDR1 and CDR2 (germline): GTSNPN, SVGIG (reference sequence). This CDR3 has 15 amino acids. J lost 2 bases, V lost 4 bases, and 8 bases had no gene match. The sequence was obtained from a woman between 35 and 50 years old who had been exposed to COVID-19. The chain has TRBV30 and TRBJ2-7, with 10 bases aligning to TRBD1. Specimen: PBMCs or T cells enriched from blood (not recorded which). The CDR3 region is CAWTLGTGVPYEQYF. The DNA for the CDR3 is TGTGCCTGGACCCTGGGGACAGGGGTCCCCTACGAGCAGTACTTC.